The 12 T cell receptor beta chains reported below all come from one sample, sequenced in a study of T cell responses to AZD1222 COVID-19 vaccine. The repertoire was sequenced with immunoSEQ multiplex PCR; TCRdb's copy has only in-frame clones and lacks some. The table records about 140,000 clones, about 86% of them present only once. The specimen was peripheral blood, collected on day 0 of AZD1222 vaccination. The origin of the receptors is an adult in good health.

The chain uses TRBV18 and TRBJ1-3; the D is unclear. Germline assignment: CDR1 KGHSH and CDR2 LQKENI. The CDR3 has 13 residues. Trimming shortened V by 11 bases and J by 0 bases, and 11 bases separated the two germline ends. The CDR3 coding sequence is TGTGCCCGACTCCCGGTCTCTGGAAACACCATATATTTT. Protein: CARLPVSGNTIYF.

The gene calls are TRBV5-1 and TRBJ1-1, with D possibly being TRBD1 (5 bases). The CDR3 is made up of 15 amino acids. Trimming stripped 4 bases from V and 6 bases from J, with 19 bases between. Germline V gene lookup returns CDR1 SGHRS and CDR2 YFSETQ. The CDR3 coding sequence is TGCGCCAGCAGCCTTGAGGTGGGACGGGGTCCTGAAGCTTTCTTT. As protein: CASSLEVGRGPEAFF.

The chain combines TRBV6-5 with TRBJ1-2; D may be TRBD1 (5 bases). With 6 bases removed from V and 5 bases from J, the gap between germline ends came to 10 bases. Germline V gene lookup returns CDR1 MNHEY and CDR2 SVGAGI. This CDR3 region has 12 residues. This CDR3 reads CASSQAGYGYTF. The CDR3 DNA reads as TGTGCCAGCAGCCAAGCAGGGTATGGCTACACCTTC.

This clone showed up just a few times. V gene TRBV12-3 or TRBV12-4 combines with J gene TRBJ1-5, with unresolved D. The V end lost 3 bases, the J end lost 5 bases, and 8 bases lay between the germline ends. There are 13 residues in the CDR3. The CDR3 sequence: CASSLGGYQPQHF. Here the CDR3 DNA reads TGTGCCAGCAGTTTGGGCGGATATCAGCCCCAGCATTTT.

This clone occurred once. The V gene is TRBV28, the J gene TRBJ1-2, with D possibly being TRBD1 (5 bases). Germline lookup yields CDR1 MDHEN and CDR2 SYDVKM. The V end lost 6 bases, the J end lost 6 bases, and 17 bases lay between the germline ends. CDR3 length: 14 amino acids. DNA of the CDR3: TGTGCCAGCAGCAACGGGGGAGGCTCGAATGGCTACACCTTC. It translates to CASSNGGGSNGYTF.

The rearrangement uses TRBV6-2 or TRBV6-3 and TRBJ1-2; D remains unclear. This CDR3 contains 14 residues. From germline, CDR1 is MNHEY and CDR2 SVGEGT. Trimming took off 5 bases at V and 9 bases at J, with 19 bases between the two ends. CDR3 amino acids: CASSDGPRIIRYTF. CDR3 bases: TGTGCCAGCAGTGATGGACCCAGGATTATTCGCTACACCTTC.

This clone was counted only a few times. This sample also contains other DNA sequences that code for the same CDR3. The CDR3 bases are TGTGCCAGCTCACAGGACAGCTACGAGCAGTACTTC. It is translated as CASSQDSYEQYF. This chain connects TRBV18 to TRBJ2-7; a weak D match, TRBD1 (6 bases). CDR1 and CDR2 from the germline V gene are KGHSH and LQKENI. The CDR3 is 12 amino acids. Trimming removed 4 bases at V and 3 bases at J, with 7 bases between. Full variable domain (remainder filled in from reference TRBV18 and TRBJ2-7): NAGVMQNPRHLVRRRGQEARLRCSPMKGHSHVYWYRQLPEEGLKFMVYLQKENIIDESGMPKERFSAEFPKEGPSILRIQQVVRGDSAAYFCASSQDSYEQYFGPGTRLTVT.

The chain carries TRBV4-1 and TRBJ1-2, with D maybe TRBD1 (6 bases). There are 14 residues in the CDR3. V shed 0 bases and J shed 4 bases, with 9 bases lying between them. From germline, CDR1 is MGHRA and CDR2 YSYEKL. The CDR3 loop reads CASSQETGTYGYTF. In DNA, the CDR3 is TGCGCCAGCAGCCAAGAAACAGGGACCTATGGCTACACCTTC.

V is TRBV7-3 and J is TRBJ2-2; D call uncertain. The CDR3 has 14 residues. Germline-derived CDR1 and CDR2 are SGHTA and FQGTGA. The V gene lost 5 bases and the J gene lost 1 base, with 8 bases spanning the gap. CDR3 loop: CASSIGENTGELFF. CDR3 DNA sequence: TGTGCCAGCAGCATCGGAGAGAACACCGGGGAGCTGTTTTTT. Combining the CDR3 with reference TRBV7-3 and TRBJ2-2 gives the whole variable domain GAGVSQTPSNKVTEKGKYVELRCDPISGHTALYWYRQSLGQGPEFLIYFQGTGAADDSGLPNDRFFAVRPEGSVSTLKIQRTERGDSAVYLCASSIGENTGELFFGEGSRLTVL.

CDR3 in amino acids: CASSSHRNTEAFF. The CDR3 region has the DNA TGTGCCAGCAGCTCGCACAGGAACACTGAAGCTTTCTTT. This chain connects TRBV27 to TRBJ1-1, with D unresolved. The CDR3 extends over 13 amino acids. Germline V gene lookup returns CDR1 MNHEY and CDR2 SMNVEV (reference sequence). Trimming took 6 bases from V and 1 from J, leaving 9 bases between them.

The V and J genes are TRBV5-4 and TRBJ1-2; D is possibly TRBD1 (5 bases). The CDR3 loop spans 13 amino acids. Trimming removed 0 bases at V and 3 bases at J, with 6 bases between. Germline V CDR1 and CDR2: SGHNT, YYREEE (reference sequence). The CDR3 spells CASSLEGYYGYTF. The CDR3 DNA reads TGTGCCAGCAGCTTGGAGGGGTACTATGGCTACACCTTC.

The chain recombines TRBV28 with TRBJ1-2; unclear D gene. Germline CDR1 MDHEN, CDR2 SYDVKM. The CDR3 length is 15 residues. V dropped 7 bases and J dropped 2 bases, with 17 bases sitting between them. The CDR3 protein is CASTLTEGINYGYTF. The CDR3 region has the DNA TGTGCCAGCACCCTTACGGAGGGAATCAACTATGGCTACACCTTC.